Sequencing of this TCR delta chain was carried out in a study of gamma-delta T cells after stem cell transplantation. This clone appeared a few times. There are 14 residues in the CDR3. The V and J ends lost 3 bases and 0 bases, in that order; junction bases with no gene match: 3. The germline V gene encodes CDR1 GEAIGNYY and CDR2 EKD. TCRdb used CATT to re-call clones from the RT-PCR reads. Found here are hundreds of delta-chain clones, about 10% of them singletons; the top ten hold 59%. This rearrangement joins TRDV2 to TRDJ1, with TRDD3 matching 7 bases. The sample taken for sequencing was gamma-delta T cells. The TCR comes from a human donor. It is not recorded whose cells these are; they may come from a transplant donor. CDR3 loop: CACDPLGYTDKLIF. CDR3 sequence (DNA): TGTGCCTGTGACCCACTGGGGTACACCGATAAACTCATCTTT.